This T cell receptor (beta chain) was sequenced for a study of shared clonotypes between healthy human individuals. General study points: Lower generation probabilities were found for non-shared clonotypes than for those shared by all four donors.

CDR3 length equals 13 residues. CDR1 is MNHEY, CDR2 SMNVEV, per germline (reference sequence). Trimming removed 2 bases at V and 7 bases at J, with 9 bases between. CD45RO-negative, CCR7-positively selected cells formed the naive CD8 fraction, excluding terminally differentiated effector memory CD45RA+ cells. About this clone itself: Its antigen is undetermined.

Assay: immunoSEQ multiplex PCR; the TCRdb copy retains only in-frame clones and omits some. The sample lists under 850,000 clones; 80% to 95% were seen once. This rearrangement joins TRBV27 to TRBJ2-1, with D tentatively TRBD1 (5 bases). The sequenced material came from naive CD8+ T cells sorted from blood. This TCR was recovered from a man younger than 40 in good health. The CDR3 DNA is TGTGCCAGCAGTTTAACAGGAAGTAATGAGCAGTTCTTC. It codes for CASSLTGSNEQFF.